One TCR beta chain is described in this entry. No antigen is known for it. The sample originates from a study of T cell responses to AZD1222 COVID-19 vaccine. Study-wide findings and caveats: Baseline testing showed seropositivity in only five to seven AZD1222 recipients. Per reports, nearly half of all spike-specific TCRs target regions that are unmutated in variants.

This CDR3 contains 17 residues. Trimming took 6 bases from V and 0 from J; bases not matched to a gene: 4. The germline V gene has CDR1 MDHEN and CDR2 SYDVKM. Libraries were prepared by immunoSEQ multiplex PCR; TCRdb keeps only in-frame clonotypes and omits some of them. The data show 110,000 or so clones, with about nine tenths seen just once and around 3.8% held by the top ten. This specimen consisted of peripheral blood, obtained 28 days after the second dose of the MenACWY control vaccine. The chain uses TRBV28 and TRBJ2-6; TRBD1 agrees at 11 bases. The receptor's source is an adult who received the MenACWY meningococcal vaccine as a control. The CDR3 nucleotides are TGTGCCAGCAGCCGGACAGGGGGCATCTCTGGGGCCAACGTCCTGACTTTC. Translating it yields CASSRTGGISGANVLTF.